These 10 T cell receptor beta chains share one sample of origin, sequenced in a study of identifying expanded T cells in peripheral blood. Assay: immunoSEQ multiplex PCR; the TCRdb copy retains only in-frame clones and omits some. This table holds about 98,000 clones, approximately 89% found once. The sequenced material came from blood. The source of these receptors is a person aged 18 to 75 in good health.

This chain joins TRBV11-2 and TRBJ2-7; 13 bases map to TRBD2. V lost 5 bases, J lost 8 bases, and 12 bases stayed unmatched. Germline values: CDR1 SGHAT, CDR2 FQNNGV. CDR3 size: 16 residues. The CDR3 DNA is TGTGCCAGCAGCCCAAGACCGGGACTAGCGGGAATTAAGCAGTACTTC. This codes for CASSPRPGLAGIKQYF.

The CDR3 nucleotides are TGTGCCTGGACCAGACAGATTAATGAAAAACTGTTTTTT. This translates into CAWTRQINEKLFF. The chain has TRBV30 and TRBJ1-4; a weak D match, TRBD1 (5 bases). The ends were cut back, 4 bases at V and 4 bases at J, with 10 bases in the middle. The CDR3 contains 13 residues. Germline assignment: CDR1 GTSNPN and CDR2 SVGIG (reference sequence).

This chain uses TRBV2 with TRBJ2-7, with D possibly matching TRBD1 (6 bases). Germline V CDR1 and CDR2: SNHLY, FYNNEI. This CDR3 region has 13 residues. V was pared by 8 bases and J by 2 bases, with 13 bases between. CDR3 sequence: CASYQGQPYEQYF. In nucleotides, the CDR3 is TGTGCCAGCTACCAAGGACAGCCCTACGAGCAGTACTTC.

In its sample, this clone was seen once. The chain joins TRBV7-2 to TRBJ2-3, with a tentative D call TRBD1 (6 bases). The CDR3 runs 14 residues. Trimming took 5 bases from V and 2 from J, leaving 11 bases between them. Germline CDR1 is SGHTA and CDR2 is FQGNSA. The CDR3 DNA follows: TGTGCCAGCAGCCAGGACAGCCTCACAGATACGCAGTATTTT. Amino acid sequence: CASSQDSLTDTQYF.

The chain employs TRBV7-7 and TRBJ2-5; tentative D call: TRBD1 (6 bases). The CDR3 length is 14 residues. Trimming pared 7 bases from V and 2 bases from J, leaving 14 bases between. Per the germline V gene, CDR1 is SSHAT and CDR2 is FNYEAQ (reference sequence). DNA for the CDR3: TGTGCCAGCACCCAGGGGCTGGAGCAAGAGACCCAGTACTTC. Amino acid sequence: CASTQGLEQETQYF.

The chain is built from TRBV29-1 and TRBJ1-2; D uncertain. CDR1 SQVTM and CDR2 ANQGSEA come from the germline V gene. Trimming removed 7 bases from V and 1 base from J, with 10 bases in between. CDR3 length equals 12 residues. CDR3 amino acids: CSAERINYGYTF. The DNA for the CDR3 is TGCAGCGCAGAGCGGATTAACTATGGCTACACCTTC.

V gene TRBV7-9 combines with J gene TRBJ2-5; 10 nucleotides line up with TRBD2. From germline, CDR1 is SEHNR and CDR2 FQNEAQ (reference sequence). The CDR3 is 14 residues long. V trimming: 4 bases; J trimming: 7 bases; junction bases outside the gene matches: 6. This chain's CDR3 is CASSWGLASGTQYF. The CDR3 coding sequence is TGTGCCAGCAGCTGGGGACTAGCGTCTGGGACCCAGTACTTC.

The chain carries TRBV4-3 and TRBJ2-3, with TRBD2 matching 10 bases. The V and J ends lost 0 bases and 0 bases, in that order; junction bases with no gene match: 18. Germline CDR1 LGHNA, CDR2 YSLEER. The CDR3 consists of 22 residues. CDR3 DNA: TGCGCCAGCAGCCAAGAAATAGCGGGGGGCGCCTTCTGGCCTGCTAGCACAGATACGCAGTATTTT. Its translation is CASSQEIAGGAFWPASTDTQYF.

V gene TRBV18 combines with J gene TRBJ1-5; D possibly corresponds to TRBD1 (5 bases). The CDR3 is 13 residues long. V lost 2 bases to trimming and J lost 7 bases, with 9 bases between them. Germline loops: CDR1 KGHSH, CDR2 LQKENI. Here the CDR3 reads CASSPGGGQPQHF. CDR3 DNA: TGTGCCAGCTCACCAGGGGGTGGCCAGCCCCAGCATTTT.

This chain connects TRBV19 to TRBJ1-6, with 8 positions matching TRBD1. Germline CDR1 and CDR2: LNHDA and SQIVND (reference sequence). The trim removed 3 bases at V and 11 bases at J, leaving 9 bases unmatched. CDR3 length equals 15 residues. Written as DNA, the CDR3 is TGTGCCAGTAGTATTGGACAGGGAATTTTTACACCCCTCCACTTT. Translated: CASSIGQGIFTPLHF.